This T cell receptor (beta chain) was identified during a study of monozygotic twins with inflammatory bowel disease (dated by TCRdb to between 2019 and 2020). Regarding the complete study: In total, 28 monozygotic twin pairs made up the full study: 19 Danish pairs, all IBD-discordant, plus nine German pairs, of which four were IBD-concordant and five were IBD-discordant. The search for disease-associated traits relied mainly on comparing IBD patients with their genetically identical healthy co-twins within discordant pairs. Each individual had, on average, about 151 000 unique TCRalpha sequences and 181 000 unique TCRbeta sequences available for analysis.

The CDR3 measures 17 amino acids from cysteine to phenylalanine. The DNA is not on file. The germline V gene (reference sequence) supplies CDR1 MNHEY and CDR2 SMNVEV. Overall results and qualifications from the work: Fewer clonotypes were shared with other individuals by IBD patients than by healthy twins, most markedly in patients showing signs of disease activity. Repertoire similarity did not differ between concordant and discordant twins, possibly due to limited statistical power. Differing immunosuppressive treatments among patients may have added background noise and inter-individual variability to the repertoires. Distinction between different T cell subtypes could not be achieved in the analysis. The results gave no support for a single strong signal or clonotype linked to IBD. TCRbeta repertoire diversity, by inverse Simpson index, was decreased in IBD patients compared with their healthy co-twins.

From each donor, a roughly 2.5 ml peripheral blood sample was collected into PAXgene tubes and stored at -80 degrees C. Total RNA was isolated from whole blood with the PAXgene blood miRNA kit on an automated QIAcube, without T cell sorting. Deep TCRalpha and TCRbeta repertoire profiling with unique molecular barcoding was performed on peripheral blood of monozygotic twin pairs concordant or discordant for inflammatory bowel disease. Smoking habits were recorded for all twin pairs, and individuals were classified as current, former or never smokers. The receptor library was made with 5' RACE. Preparation of each TCR library used around 3.5 ug of total RNA. For each sample, cDNA synthesis was carried out in eight separate reactions using SMARTScribe reverse transcriptase. During cDNA synthesis, template switching introduced unique molecular identifiers that contained a 6-nucleotide sample barcode. Amplification of TCRalpha and TCRbeta cDNA involved two nested PCRs of about 15 and 9 cycles, and each PCR was followed by bead purification. Before amplification, the cDNA was treated with uracil DNA-glycosylase and purified using the QIAquick PCR purification kit. The second PCR added Illumina TruSeq-compatible adapters along with sample-specific barcodes. TapeStation and Qubit were used to check library quality and concentration, and roughly 5.5 ng of each library was pooled. Sequencing of the pooled libraries was done on an Illumina HiSeq2500 single-index Rapid Run using custom sequencing primers and 2 x 100 bp reads. Regarding the original processing steps: UMI-based consensus assembly with MiGEC version 1.2.6 was used to correct PCR and sequencing errors. MiXCR version 2.1.1 was used for V(D)J alignment, clonotype assembly and CDR3 extraction. To normalise gene usage, clonotype sharing and MAIT/NKT TCR abundance, the top 1000, 10 000 and 20 000 clonotypes in each sample were analysed. After downsampling to 27 000 UMIs, diversity was calculated as the inverse Simpson index using the vegan R package. Paired Mann-Whitney U tests were applied to discordant twin pairs, and Benjamini-Hochberg correction was used for multiple testing. Through TCRdb reprocessing, the reads give one entry per CDR3 protein sequence; DNA is omitted. The V and J calls come from TCRdb's annotation, not from the publication. The sample has approximately 390,000 distinct CDR3 sequences on record. 2% to 3% of the sample goes to the ten largest clones.

About this clonotype: Its cognate antigen has yet to be identified.

The specimen was blood. The receptor chain draws on TRBV27 and TRBJ2-7; TCRdb picks TRBD2, but there is no DNA to check that call. The TCR comes from a human donor with ulcerative colitis or Crohn's disease, or a healthy co-twin of an affected twin (not recorded which). The CDR3 loop reads CASSRRGATAGANEQYF.